Shown below are 21 T cell receptor beta chains from a single sample sequenced in a study of T-cell memory formation after mild COVID-19. TCRdb re-analysed the 5' RACE reads in MiXCR, keeping a single row per CDR3 protein. Of roughly 250,000 distinct CDR3 sequences detected, over 15% appear once; the ten largest clones hold around a fifth. Sequences were obtained from PBMCs or a T cell subset sorted from them (not recorded which). The receptors shown here come from a man aged 18-30 years who had mild COVID-19 (a few samples of this study predate the infection). Cell type and time point are not known.

This chain uses TRBV20-1 with TRBJ2-7; D might be TRBD2 (6 bases). This CDR3 contains 14 residues. From germline, CDR1 is DFQATT and CDR2 SNEGSKA (reference sequence). Trimming shortened V by 1 base and J by 2 bases, and 12 bases separated the two germline ends. CDR3 sequence (DNA): TGCAGTGCTAGAGGCGGGACCGTTACCTACGAGCAGTACTTC. It specifies CSARGGTVTYEQYF.

The chain links TRBV12-3 or TRBV12-4 to TRBJ2-5; D remains unclear. With 3 bases removed from V and 5 bases from J, the gap between germline ends came to 7 bases. The CDR3 extends over 12 amino acids. The DNA for the CDR3 is TGTGCCAGCAGTTTTTCGCGGGAGACCCAGTACTTC. This sequence encodes CASSFSRETQYF.

The chain carries TRBV7-2 and TRBJ2-1; D is unclear. This CDR3 comprises 12 residues. The germline CDR1 and CDR2 sequences are SGHTA and FQGNSA. Trimming took off 3 bases at V and 10 bases at J, with 10 bases between the two ends. The CDR3 loop is CASSLWPGEQFF. The CDR3 DNA reads as TGTGCCAGCAGCTTGTGGCCAGGCGAGCAGTTCTTC.

This clonotype appeared many times. The gene calls are TRBV20-1 and TRBJ2-7; 8 bases align to TRBD1. The CDR3 loop spans 13 amino acids. Germline loops: CDR1 DFQATT, CDR2 SNEGSKA (reference sequence). CDR3 amino acids: CSPRDRRSYEQYF. The CDR3 region has the DNA TGCAGCCCTCGGGACAGGAGATCCTACGAGCAGTACTTC.

This clonotype showed up just a few times. The chain joins TRBV3-1 to TRBJ1-1; tentative D call: TRBD1 (5 bases). Trimming stripped 6 bases from V and 6 bases from J, with 17 bases between. This CDR3 spans 14 amino acids. CDR1 LGHDT and CDR2 YNNKEL come from the germline V gene (reference sequence). The CDR3 coding sequence is TGTGCCAGCAGTCCATTAGCGGGACCGGCTGAAGCTTTCTTT. It codes for CASSPLAGPAEAFF.

This clonotype was seen a handful of times. The chain employs TRBV28 and TRBJ2-7, with TRBD1 matching 9 bases. J gave up 3 bases and V 5 bases, and 8 bases lay outside the gene matches. The CDR3 sequence is 15 residues long. CDR1 is MDHEN and CDR2 is SYDVKM in the germline V gene. The CDR3: CASSPGQGPNYEQYV. In nucleotides, the CDR3 is TGTGCCAGCAGTCCAGGACAGGGGCCGAACTACGAGCAGTACGTC.

This chain connects TRBV7-9 to TRBJ1-1; D ambiguous. The CDR3 runs 14 residues. CDR1 is SEHNR and CDR2 is FQNEAQ in the germline V gene (reference sequence). Trimming stripped 2 bases from V and 5 bases from J, with 12 bases between. CDR3 DNA sequence: TGTGCCAGCAGCTTAAAAGGAGGGTCAACTGAAGCTTTCTTT. The encoded protein is CASSLKGGSTEAFF.

This clonotype appeared a few times. The chain combines TRBV11-2 with TRBJ2-5; 9 nucleotides line up with TRBD2. From germline, CDR1 is SGHAT and CDR2 FQNNGV. CDR3 length equals 16 residues. V gave up 5 bases and J gave up 2 bases; unmatched junction bases: 9. CDR3 nucleotides: TGTGCCAGCAGCCCAGGGGCTAGCGGGGAGCAAGAGACCCAGTACTTC. This translates into CASSPGASGEQETQYF.

This clonotype was recorded a few times. This sequence joins TRBV5-1 and TRBJ2-1; unclear D gene. CDR1 is SGHRS, CDR2 YFSETQ, per germline. The CDR3 is 11 residues long. Trimming left V 1 base short and J 6 bases short, with 2 bases between. The CDR3: CASSLFNEQFF. Written as DNA, the CDR3 is TGCGCCAGCAGCTTGTTCAATGAGCAGTTCTTC.

V and J are TRBV7-3 and TRBJ2-5; TRBD2 agrees at 9 bases. J gave up 5 bases and V 1 base, and 8 bases lay outside the gene matches. CDR1 and CDR2 from the germline V gene are SGHTA and FQGTGA. This CDR3 is built from 16 residues. This CDR3 is CASSLSSGGWVETQYF. The CDR3 coding sequence is TGTGCCAGCAGCTTAAGTAGCGGGGGATGGGTGGAGACCCAGTACTTC. The entire variable domain, with the rest obtained from reference TRBV7-3 and TRBJ2-5, is as follows: GAGVSQTPSNKVTEKGKYVELRCDPISGHTALYWYRQSLGQGPEFLIYFQGTGAADDSGLPNDRFFAVRPEGSVSTLKIQRTERGDSAVYLCASSLSSGGWVETQYFGPGTRLLVL.

This clonotype occurred many times. The CDR3 is CASSARTDYGYTF. The CDR3 coding sequence is TGTGCCAGCAGCGCCCGGACGGACTATGGCTACACCTTC. This chain joins TRBV7-9 and TRBJ1-2; D uncertain. Trimming left V 5 bases short and J 3 bases short, with 10 bases between. The V gene's germline CDR1 is SEHNR and CDR2 FQNEAQ (reference sequence). The CDR3 has 13 amino acids. The variable domain in full, completed from reference TRBV7-9 and TRBJ1-2, reads DTGVSQNPRHKITKRGQNVTFRCDPISEHNRLYWYRQTLGQGPEFLTYFQNEAQLEKSRLLSDRFSAERPKGSFSTLEIQRTEQGDSAMYLCASSARTDYGYTFGSGTRLTVV.

As DNA, the CDR3 is TGTGCCAGCAGCGTAGGACCCCGACAGGGTGGCACTGAAGCTTTCTTT. It codes for CASSVGPRQGGTEAFF. J is TRBJ1-1 and V is TRBV9, with TRBD1 matching 7 bases. This CDR3 comprises 16 residues. V gave up 0 bases and J gave up 4 bases; unmatched junction bases: 9. CDR1 and CDR2 (germline): SGDLS, YYNGEE.

The chain joins TRBV5-1 to TRBJ2-7; possibly TRBD1 for D (6 bases). In germline, CDR1 is SGHRS, CDR2 YFSETQ. This CDR3 is built from 16 residues. Deletions cut 3 bases from V and 0 bases from J, with 16 bases between. The CDR3 is CASSSSAGTLSYEQYF. The CDR3 nucleotides are TGCGCCAGCAGCTCCTCGGCCGGGACACTCTCCTACGAGCAGTACTTC.

In its sample, this clonotype was seen once. DNA of the CDR3: TGTGCCAGCAGCGTATATGGCGGGGGTAGCACAGATACGCAGTATTTT. Its protein is CASSVYGGGSTDTQYF. The chain employs TRBV9 and TRBJ2-3, with TRBD2 matching over 7 bases. The V and J ends lost 1 base and 0 bases, in that order; junction bases with no gene match: 5. The CDR3 covers 16 residues. Germline CDR1 and CDR2: SGDLS and YYNGEE.

The CDR3 loop is CASSPAGTDNSPLHF. The CDR3, as DNA: TGTGCCAGCAGCCCCGCGGGAACAGACAATTCACCCCTCCACTTT. This sequence joins TRBV7-3 and TRBJ1-6; the D is unclear. The germline CDR1 and CDR2 sequences are SGHTA and FQGTGA. The CDR3 extends over 15 amino acids. V was pared by 5 bases and J by 7 bases, with 15 bases between.

This clonotype was observed a handful of times. The chain has TRBV7-3 and TRBJ2-1; D uncertain. Germline CDR1 is SGHTA and CDR2 is FQGTGA. V lost 2 bases to trimming and J lost 8 bases, with 10 bases between them. The CDR3 spans 13 residues. The CDR3 spells CASSLLPSDEQFF. In DNA, the CDR3 is TGTGCCAGCAGCTTACTTCCATCGGATGAGCAGTTCTTC.

The rearrangement links TRBV5-5 to TRBJ2-2, with D perhaps matching TRBD2 (7 bases). This CDR3 comprises 16 residues. Germline-derived CDR1 and CDR2 are SGHKS and YYEKEE (reference sequence). V was cut by 0 bases and J by 2 bases, with 11 bases left in between. The CDR3 sequence is CASSLGRGLNTGELFF. CDR3 DNA: TGTGCCAGCAGCTTGGGGCGGGGGCTTAACACCGGGGAGCTGTTTTTT.

The chain couples TRBV6-5 to TRBJ1-5; no clear D. This CDR3 region has 13 residues. V lost 5 bases, J lost 5 bases, and 10 bases lay in between. Germline values: CDR1 MNHEY, CDR2 SVGAGI. CDR3 DNA sequence: TGTGCCAGCAGTCAACGGACTGATCAGCCCCAGCATTTT. This translates into CASSQRTDQPQHF.

The chain uses TRBV10-3 and TRBJ2-7; D uncertain. The CDR3 contains 14 residues. The V gene's germline CDR1 is ENHRY and CDR2 SYGVKD. The V end lost 4 bases, the J end lost 0 bases, and 10 bases lay between the germline ends. The CDR3: CAISAHTASYEQYF. In DNA, the CDR3 is TGTGCCATCAGTGCCCACACGGCCTCCTACGAGCAGTACTTC.

The chain employs TRBV6-6 and TRBJ1-1; 7 positions agree with TRBD1. Germline V gene lookup returns CDR1 MNHNY and CDR2 SVGAGI (reference sequence). V gave up 6 bases and J gave up 10 bases; unmatched junction bases: 14. The CDR3 totals 14 residues. The CDR3: CASSKGAARETAFF. In DNA form, the CDR3 reads TGTGCCAGCAGCAAGGGGGCGGCCCGAGAGACAGCTTTCTTT.

There are a few counts of this clonotype. This sequence joins TRBV5-5 and TRBJ1-6; 7 bases map to TRBD1. The J segment lost 8 bases and the V segment lost 4 bases, leaving 6 bases of the junction unmatched. Per germline, CDR1 SGHKS and CDR2 YYEKEE (reference sequence). The CDR3 is made up of 14 amino acids. The CDR3 here is CASSRGQLHSPLHF. The CDR3 DNA is TGTGCCAGCAGCAGGGGACAGCTCCATTCACCCCTCCACTTT.